This TCR beta chain was recovered during a study of OX40 agonist ivuxolimab in advanced cancers. Trimming removed 5 bases from V and 2 bases from J, with 10 bases in between. The CDR3 sequence is 13 residues long. The germline V gene encodes CDR1 SGHVS and CDR2 FQNEAQ. Profiled with immunoSEQ multiplex PCR; TCRdb holds only in-frame clones, not every one. Of tens of thousands of clones listed, roughly nine tenths are singletons. This TCR derives from an adult with an advanced solid tumor such as melanoma, head and neck, liver or kidney cancer. This specimen was CD4+ or CD8+ T cells sorted from blood, taken in a trial of the OX40 agonist ivuxolimab. This chain uses TRBV7-8 with TRBJ2-7; TRBD1 is a possible D gene (6 bases). CDR3 sequence reads: CASSITGTYEQYF. CDR3 DNA: TGTGCCAGCAGCATAACAGGGACCTACGAGCAGTACTTC.